Listed here are 29 T cell receptor beta chains from one sample, sequenced in a study of T cells in Graves' hyperthyroidism and ophthalmopathy. TCR beta CDR3 regions were amplified from RNA. HTBI primers were the set used in a first-round RT-PCR of the TCR CDR3. TCRdb re-called the multiplex PCR reads with MiXCR, one entry per CDR3 protein. The sample shows over 500,000 distinct CDR3 sequences, around 50% of them seen only once. Sample: peripheral blood or thyroid tissue (not recorded which). These receptors originate from an adult woman with Graves' disease, either hyperthyroidism or ophthalmopathy (not recorded which).

This chain uses TRBV20-1 with TRBJ1-1; a possible D gene is TRBD1 (5 bases). Germline V CDR1 and CDR2: DFQATT, SNEGSKA (reference sequence). The germline V and J ends were trimmed by 5 bases and 1 base, with 11 bases remaining between them. CDR3 length: 13 amino acids. DNA of the CDR3: TGCAGTGCTCGACGTGGGACGAACACTGAAGCTTTCTTT. This codes for CSARRGTNTEAFF.

The genes are TRBV12-3 or TRBV12-4 and TRBJ1-4, with TRBD1 matching 8 bases. V was pared by 2 bases and J by 5 bases, with 4 bases of the junction left unmatched. The CDR3 extends over 15 amino acids. CDR3: CASSLRTGKNEKLFF. The CDR3 bases are TGTGCCAGCAGTTTAAGGACAGGGAAAAATGAAAAACTGTTTTTT.

The genes are TRBV7-2 and TRBJ2-5; tentatively, D is TRBD1 (6 bases). Trimming pared 5 bases from V and 9 bases from J, leaving 16 bases between. The CDR3 is 13 amino acids. Germline lookup yields CDR1 SGHTA and CDR2 FQGNSA. As DNA, the CDR3 is TGTGCCAGCAGCGATAACCAGGGGCAGCCCCAGTACTTC. Translating gives CASSDNQGQPQYF.

This clonotype occurred many times. V gene TRBV7-2 combines with J gene TRBJ2-5, with 8 nucleotides matching TRBD2. From germline, CDR1 is SGHTA and CDR2 FQGNSA. The ends lost 5 bases at V and 4 bases at J; junction bases unmatched: 9. The CDR3 is 15 residues long. The CDR3 region is CASSEKRERGETQYF. CDR3 DNA: TGTGCCAGCAGCGAGAAGCGGGAGAGGGGAGAGACCCAGTACTTC.

The chain has TRBV19 and TRBJ2-5; 9 bases match TRBD2. Germline V gene sequence: CDR1 LNHDA, CDR2 SQIVND (reference sequence). This CDR3 region has 14 residues. V lost 6 bases to trimming and J lost 5 bases; unmatched junction nucleotides: 7. The CDR3 reads CASSTGTSSETQYF. Here the CDR3 DNA reads TGTGCCAGTAGCACCGGGACTAGCTCGGAGACCCAGTACTTC.

The chain carries TRBV15 and TRBJ1-1; the match to TRBD1 covers 11 bases. CDR3 length: 19 amino acids. V trimming: 6 bases; J trimming: 1 base; junction bases outside the gene matches: 16. Germline V gene lookup returns CDR1 LNHNV and CDR2 YYDKDF (reference sequence). The CDR3 sequence is CATRLPGQGESSTNTEAFF. For the CDR3, the DNA is TGTGCCACCAGATTACCGGGACAGGGGGAGAGCAGTACGAACACTGAAGCTTTCTTT.

This clonotype was seen a handful of times. The gene calls are TRBV6-5 and TRBJ1-2, with D tentatively TRBD1 (5 bases). Germline CDR1 is MNHEY and CDR2 is SVGAGI. The CDR3 is made up of 14 amino acids. Trimming cost V 0 bases and J 2 bases, with 7 bases left between them. The CDR3 sequence is CASSYSPGNYGYTF. The CDR3 nucleotides are TGTGCCAGCAGTTACTCGCCAGGGAACTATGGCTACACCTTC.

This clonotype was detected once. A much larger clone is a single base away; this may be a read error. V and J are TRBV20-1 and TRBJ1-1, with 7 bases identical to TRBD1. Germline V gene lookup returns CDR1 DFQATT and CDR2 SNEGSKA (reference sequence). This CDR3 region has 14 residues. This CDR3 reads CSARADRAGTEASF. The CDR3 nucleotides are TGCAGTGCTAGAGCCGACAGGGCCGGAACTGAAGCTTCCTTT.

This clonotype was observed many times. This sequence joins TRBV20-1 and TRBJ2-7; D gene unclear. The CDR3 consists of 12 residues. Germline V gene sequence: CDR1 DFQATT, CDR2 SNEGSKA (reference sequence). The V end was cut by 0 bases, the J end by 2 bases, with 5 bases between. The CDR3 nucleotides are TGCAGTGCTAGAGATGGCCCCTACGAGCAGTACTTC. Translated: CSARDGPYEQYF.

The chain has TRBV7-8 and TRBJ2-7; D not certain. With 5 bases removed from V and 9 bases from J, the gap between germline ends came to 11 bases. Per the germline V gene, CDR1 is SGHVS and CDR2 is FQNEAQ. There are 11 residues in the CDR3. Here the CDR3 DNA reads TGTGCCAGCAGCATAGACTTCGGGCAGTACTTC. Translation gives CASSIDFGQYF.

The rearrangement joins TRBV29-1 to TRBJ2-7; possible D gene TRBD1, 5 bases. CDR3 length: 11 residues. Trimming left V 3 bases short and J 9 bases short, with 12 bases between. Germline V gene data show CDR1 as SQVTM and CDR2 as ANQGSEA. CDR3: CSVDKTDAQYF. In DNA, the CDR3 is TGCAGCGTTGACAAGACAGATGCGCAGTACTTC.

The chain joins TRBV15 to TRBJ1-5, with 9 nucleotides matching TRBD1. The germline V gene has CDR1 LNHNV and CDR2 YYDKDF (reference sequence). The V segment lost 1 base and the J segment 4 bases; nucleotides outside the gene matches: 14. This CDR3 is 19 amino acids long. CDR3 sequence reads: CATSRALRGTGTGNQPQHF. The CDR3, as DNA: TGTGCCACCAGCAGAGCCCTAAGAGGTACCGGGACAGGGAATCAGCCCCAGCATTTT.

The chain combines TRBV6-4 with TRBJ2-2, with TRBD1 as a possible D gene (5 bases). The V and J ends lost 3 bases and 8 bases respectively, with 7 bases between them. The CDR3 contains 12 residues. Germline loops: CDR1 MRHNA, CDR2 SNTAGT. The CDR3 nucleotides read TGTGCCAGCAGTGAAGGGGAAGGGGAGCTGTTTTTT. Residues: CASSEGEGELFF.

The rearrangement joins TRBV19 to TRBJ1-5; the D is unclear. V was clipped by 3 bases and J by 4 bases, with 4 bases between them. The CDR3 runs to 12 residues. CDR1 is LNHDA, CDR2 SQIVND, per germline (reference sequence). The CDR3 here is CASSMWNQPQHF. CDR3 DNA: TGTGCCAGTAGTATGTGGAATCAGCCCCAGCATTTT.

This sequence joins TRBV10-3 and TRBJ1-2, with D maybe TRBD1 (6 bases). V shed 6 bases and J shed 4 bases, with 15 bases lying between them. In germline, CDR1 is ENHRY, CDR2 SYGVKD. CDR3 size: 14 residues. CDR3: CAISPLQGPYGYTF. The CDR3 nucleotides are TGTGCCATCAGCCCCCTACAGGGTCCCTATGGCTACACCTTC.

This clonotype was recorded many times. The rearrangement uses TRBV6-1 and TRBJ2-7; D might be TRBD2 (6 bases). The CDR3 spans 13 residues. Trimming took off 3 bases at V and 7 bases at J, with 13 bases between the two ends. Germline assignment: CDR1 MNHNS and CDR2 SASEGT. The CDR3, as DNA: TGTGCCAGCAGTGAGAATGGGGGAGGTGAGCAGTACTTC. As protein: CASSENGGGEQYF.

Turning to this clonotype: A much larger clone differs by one base, so this may be a read error. The V gene is TRBV12-3 or TRBV12-4, the J gene TRBJ1-1; possible D gene TRBD1, 5 bases. The CDR3 has 14 amino acids. CDR3 residues: CSSSDRGVFTEAFF. In DNA, the CDR3 is TGTTCCAGCAGCGACAGAGGGGTTTTCACTGAAGCTTTCTTT.

The chain has TRBV19 and TRBJ1-5; tentative D call: TRBD1 (5 bases). In germline, CDR1 is LNHDA, CDR2 SQIVND (reference sequence). Trimming removed 0 bases at V and 7 bases at J, with 13 bases between. CDR3 length equals 15 residues. DNA of the CDR3: TGTGCCAGTAGTATAGATCTCTCCCGACAGCAGCCCCAGCATTTT. Translating gives CASSIDLSRQQPQHF.

V usage is TRBV7-2 and J usage is TRBJ1-6; D gene uncertain. Germline CDR1 and CDR2: SGHTA and FQGNSA. V dropped 3 bases and J dropped 7 bases, with 13 bases sitting between them. This CDR3 has 15 amino acids. The CDR3 sequence is CASSFDGSPNSPLHF. CDR3 nucleotide sequence: TGTGCCAGCAGCTTTGATGGAAGCCCCAATTCACCCCTCCACTTT.

J is TRBJ1-1 and V is TRBV7-9; TRBD1 aligns across 7 bases. Germline V gives CDR1 SEHNR, CDR2 FQNEAQ (reference sequence). V was clipped by 5 bases and J by 4 bases; unmatched bases: 7. This CDR3 region has 14 residues. CDR3 DNA sequence: TGTGCCAGCAGCCCGACAGGGAGTCTCACTGAAGCTTTCTTT. Residues: CASSPTGSLTEAFF.

In nucleotides, the CDR3 is TGTGCCTGGAAACTTACAGGGGCGGGAGAGACCCAGTACTTC. Its protein is CAWKLTGAGETQYF. The gene calls are TRBV30 and TRBJ2-5; TRBD1 agrees at 7 bases. The CDR3 is 14 amino acids. V shed 4 bases and J 4 bases; nucleotides not matched to a gene: 9. The germline V gene has CDR1 GTSNPN and CDR2 SVGIG (reference sequence).

The chain links TRBV29-1 to TRBJ2-7, with TRBD2 identical over 9 bases. The CDR3 totals 15 residues. The germline V gene encodes CDR1 SQVTM and CDR2 ANQGSEA. With 7 bases clipped from V and 2 bases from J, the junction kept 12 bases outside the gene matches. The CDR3 coding sequence is TGCAGCGCCACAATAAGCGGGAGGTTCCCCTACGAGCAGTACTTC. Its translation: CSATISGRFPYEQYF.

As for this clonotype: The junction differs from germline at one of its ends, possibly a read error. The chain uses TRBV7-9 and TRBJ2-7, with D possibly TRBD2 on 5 matching bases. The CDR3 runs 13 residues. CDR1 is SEHNR and CDR2 is FQNEAQ in the germline V gene (reference sequence). The CDR3 nucleotides read TGTGCCAGCAGCATAGCGCTAAGCTACGAGCAGTACTTC. This gives the protein CASSIALSYEQYF.

The chain carries TRBV20-1 and TRBJ1-2; the match to TRBD1 covers 10 bases. CDR1 DFQATT and CDR2 SNEGSKA come from the germline V gene (reference sequence). V was pared by 6 bases and J by 7 bases, with 8 bases of the junction left unmatched. The CDR3 runs 13 residues. CDR3 nucleotide sequence: TGCAGTGCAGCAGGAGGGACAGGGGTTGGCTACACCTTC. Its protein is CSAAGGTGVGYTF.

The chain carries TRBV2 and TRBJ1-5, with D maybe TRBD1 (6 bases). The V end was cut by 4 bases, the J end by 6 bases, with 13 bases between. This CDR3 spans 14 amino acids. Germline CDR1 SNHLY, CDR2 FYNNEI. The CDR3: CASSVSGARQPQHF. CDR3 DNA sequence: TGTGCCAGCAGTGTTTCAGGGGCACGTCAGCCCCAGCATTTT.

To note about this clonotype: A much larger clone lies one base from this, so it may be a read error. V and J are TRBV6-1 and TRBJ2-7, with D possibly matching TRBD2 (6 bases). This CDR3 has 13 residues. CDR1 MNHNS and CDR2 SASEGT come from the germline V gene. The CDR3 DNA reads TGTGCCAGCAGTCGGGAGAGCTCCTGCGAGCAGTACTTC. Translating it yields CASSRESSCEQYF.

The V call is TRBV7-9, the J call TRBJ2-2, with 7 bases lining up with TRBD2. CDR1 and CDR2 (germline): SEHNR, FQNEAQ (reference sequence). V gave up 5 bases and J gave up 3 bases; unmatched junction bases: 12. The CDR3 contains 17 residues. The CDR3 DNA reads as TGTGCCAGCAGCCACCGGGAGGCTAGCGGTGACACCGGGGAGCTGTTTTTT. It translates to CASSHREASGDTGELFF.

This clonotype came up a few times. The chain joins TRBV10-3 to TRBJ2-5; TRBD2 is a possible D gene (5 bases). This CDR3 is built from 14 residues. Trimming left V 4 bases short and J 1 base short, with 10 bases between. From germline, CDR1 is ENHRY and CDR2 SYGVKD. CDR3 in amino acids: CAISGSAGQETQYF. As DNA, the CDR3 is TGTGCCATCAGTGGGTCTGCGGGCCAAGAGACCCAGTACTTC.

The CDR3 DNA reads TGCAGTGCTAGAGGGTTCAGAGGGCAGTACTTC. Protein product: CSARGFRGQYF. The chain has TRBV20-1 and TRBJ2-7; D is uncertain. The CDR3 has 11 residues. Germline assignment: CDR1 DFQATT and CDR2 SNEGSKA (reference sequence). Trimming shortened V by 1 base and J by 9 bases, and 10 bases separated the two germline ends.